This T cell receptor (beta chain) was captured by sequencing in a study of cytomegalovirus exposure and HLA in healthy donors. The CDR3 runs 15 residues. Germline V gives CDR1 SGHNT, CDR2 YYREEE (reference sequence). The PCR was carried out with 60 Vbeta primers and 13 Jbeta primers. Repertoires were generated with immunoSEQ multiplex PCR, while TCRdb's copy carries only in-frame clones and drops some. This sample yields around 100,000 clones, of which around 70% are seen a single time; around 4.8% belongs to the top ten. The origin of this receptor is a man aged 25-45 years in good health and CMV-seropositive. Sequenced sample: PBMCs. The chain joins TRBV5-4 to TRBJ2-5, with 7 positions matching TRBD1. The DNA end is more similar to TRBJ2-7, so the J call may be wrong. The DNA for the CDR3 is TGTGCCAGCAGCTCAGGGACAGCCACTAGCTACGAGCAGTACTTC. It specifies CASSSGTATSYEQYF.